This record looks at one TCR beta chain sequence and its context. The antigen is unknown. The data stem from a study of T cells expressing NK-cell markers. Study context: Repertoire data for TCR beta were derived from sorted T cells (CD3+CD56+NKG2C+, CD3+CD56+NKG2C- and CD3+CD56-NKG2C+). Study results and caveats: These clonotypes additionally ranked first within the CD3+CD56-NKG2C+ fraction of a few donors. Certain NKG2C+ T cell clones were expanded, and their HCMV specificity remained unclear.

The germline gives CDR1 KGHSH, CDR2 LQKENI. This CDR3 region has 12 residues. 5'RACE template switching built TCR beta cDNA with unique molecular identifiers. From its re-call of the 5' RACE reads, TCRdb lists each CDR3 protein once, without DNA. The ten most abundant clones cover 5% to 5.5% of a sample with hundreds of thousands of distinct CDR3 sequences. The source of this sequence is a man aged 18-75 years in good health. The V gene is TRBV18, the J gene TRBJ2-5. The sequenced sample was blood T cells: a sorted CD56 or NKG2C T cell subset, CD4+ or CD8+ T cells, or bulk PBMC T cells (not recorded which). The CDR3 sequence: CASSRRQETQYF.